The TCR beta chain described here comes from a study of blood T cell repertoires in COVID-19. Profiled with immunoSEQ multiplex PCR; TCRdb holds only in-frame clones, not every one. The data contain approximately 94,000 clones, about nine tenths of them singletons. The CDR3 length is 12 residues. Trimming took off 0 bases at V and 8 bases at J, with 7 bases between the two ends. CDR1 is SGHDN and CDR2 is FVKESK in the germline V gene. The sample holds one count of this clone. This sequence originates from a woman in her forties or fifties in a cohort sampled during active COVID-19. The sequencing sample was made of peripheral blood. This chain joins TRBV14 and TRBJ1-1, with D possibly matching TRBD1 (5 bases). This chain's CDR3 is CASSQDWTEAFF. The CDR3 coding sequence is TGTGCCAGCAGCCAAGATTGGACAGAAGCTTTCTTT.